This TCR beta chain was documented in a study of shared clonotypes between healthy human individuals. The CDR3 covers 15 residues. The germline CDR1 and CDR2 sequences are SGHTA and FQGNSA. The trim removed 3 bases at V and 4 bases at J, leaving 3 bases unmatched. Broader study findings: Genetic and exposure-history diversity was limited by the few donors. Blood was the sole source, and tissue repertoires probably differ.

Each subset's genomic DNA was shared equally among a number of immunoSEQ plates. Produced via immunoSEQ multiplex PCR; TCRdb's table is partial and in-frame only. This table holds hundreds of thousands of clones, around 77% found once. Worth noting for this clone: Its specificity is unknown.

The chain couples TRBV7-2 to TRBJ2-1; 10 nucleotides line up with TRBD1. Sequences were obtained from PBMCs. This clonotype originated in a middle-aged woman in good health. Some clones in this sample may be carry-over from other donors' samples. CDR3: CASSLWTGGYNEQFF. The CDR3, as DNA: TGTGCCAGCAGCTTGTGGACAGGGGGTTACAATGAGCAGTTCTTC. The entire variable domain, with the rest obtained from reference TRBV7-2 and TRBJ2-1, is as follows: GAGVSQSPSNKVTEKGKDVELRCDPISGHTALYWYRQSLGQGLEFLIYFQGNSAPDKSGLPSDRFSAERTGGSVSTLTIQRTQQEDSAVYLCASSLWTGGYNEQFFGPGTRLTVL.